These 23 T cell receptor beta chains were sequenced from one sample in a study of T-cell memory formation after mild COVID-19. TCRdb re-called the 5' RACE reads with MiXCR, one entry per CDR3 protein. The repertoire consists of some 440,000 distinct CDR3 sequences, with roughly 25% occurring once and the leading ten covering approximately 12%. The sequenced sample consisted of PBMCs or a T cell subset sorted from them (not recorded which). The receptors originated from an adult woman who had mild COVID-19 (a few samples of this study predate the infection). Cell type and time point are not known.

CDR3 amino acids: CASSQEGLAGSTDTQYF. The CDR3, as DNA: TGCGCCAGCAGCCAAGAGGGACTAGCGGGATCCACAGATACGCAGTATTTT. The rearrangement uses TRBV4-3 and TRBJ2-3, with 13 bases that match TRBD2. Unmatched junction bases numbered 2, after V lost 0 bases and J lost 2 bases. This CDR3 has 17 amino acids. Per germline, CDR1 LGHNA and CDR2 YSLEER.

The chain joins TRBV24-1 to TRBJ1-4; D gene unclear. The V and J ends lost 4 bases and 2 bases respectively, with 10 bases between them. From germline, CDR1 is KGHDR and CDR2 SFDVKD. This CDR3 contains 15 residues. The CDR3 is CATSDALDTNEKLFF. The CDR3 bases are TGTGCCACCAGTGACGCGCTGGATACTAATGAAAAACTGTTTTTT.

This sequence joins TRBV13 and TRBJ2-3; D might be TRBD1 (5 bases). The CDR3 sequence is 18 residues long. In germline, CDR1 is PRHDT, CDR2 FYEKMQ (reference sequence). V was trimmed by 3 bases and J by 0 bases, leaving 19 bases between them. CDR3 residues: CASSLRQTTESSTDTQYF. In nucleotides, the CDR3 is TGTGCCAGCAGCTTGCGGCAGACGACAGAATCTAGCACAGATACGCAGTATTTT.

This clonotype turned up a few times. The gene calls are TRBV20-1 and TRBJ2-2; 7 bases match TRBD1. CDR1 and CDR2 (germline): DFQATT, SNEGSKA (reference sequence). The CDR3 is 13 residues long. V shed 5 bases, J shed 4 bases, and the junction held 4 bases outside the gene matches. The CDR3 region has the DNA TGCAGTGCTCCCCACAGGGGCACCGGGGAGCTGTTTTTT. It translates to CSAPHRGTGELFF.

The chain employs TRBV19 and TRBJ2-3, with 7 bases lining up with TRBD2. V gave up 2 bases and J gave up 2 bases; unmatched junction bases: 7. Per the germline V gene, CDR1 is LNHDA and CDR2 is SQIVND (reference sequence). The CDR3 is made up of 16 amino acids. CDR3 loop: CASSIFAGDDTDTQYF. The CDR3 DNA sequence: TGTGCCAGTAGTATATTTGCGGGGGACGACACAGATACGCAGTATTTT.

The table lists this clonotype with a few counts. V and J are TRBV4-1 and TRBJ1-1; D is ambiguous. Per germline, CDR1 MGHRA and CDR2 YSYEKL. The CDR3 has 14 amino acids. Trimming cost V 0 bases and J 6 bases, with 11 bases left between them. The CDR3 loop is CASSQENSNAEAFF. The CDR3 region has the DNA TGCGCCAGCAGCCAAGAGAACAGTAACGCTGAAGCTTTCTTT.

This rearrangement joins TRBV5-1 to TRBJ2-3, with D possibly TRBD2 on 5 matching bases. The CDR3 consists of 15 residues. Trimming pared 1 base from V and 3 bases from J, leaving 12 bases between. CDR1 and CDR2 from the germline V gene are SGHRS and YFSETQ. CDR3 protein: CASSLWGDRTDTQYF. Written as DNA, the CDR3 is TGCGCCAGCAGCTTGTGGGGAGATAGAACAGATACGCAGTATTTT.

This clonotype was seen a handful of times. The chain combines TRBV20-1 with TRBJ2-2; the D gene is possibly TRBD1 (5 bases). The CDR3 is 13 residues long. Deletions cut 3 bases from V and 1 base from J, with 6 bases between. Per germline, CDR1 DFQATT and CDR2 SNEGSKA (reference sequence). DNA of the CDR3: TGCAGTGCTAGCACAGGGAACACCGGGGAGCTGTTTTTT. Encoded protein: CSASTGNTGELFF.

A few counts support this clonotype. The V gene is TRBV19, the J gene TRBJ2-5; 8 bases map to TRBD2. The V segment lost 6 bases and the J segment 2 bases; nucleotides outside the gene matches: 8. The CDR3 is 15 amino acids. CDR1 LNHDA and CDR2 SQIVND come from the germline V gene (reference sequence). CDR3 sequence: CASSDGGAGQETQYF. The DNA of the CDR3 is TGTGCCAGTAGCGACGGGGGGGCCGGGCAAGAGACCCAGTACTTC.

The chain has TRBV6-5 and TRBJ1-2; 7 positions match TRBD1. The length of the CDR3 is 15 residues. Germline trimming cut 5 bases from V and 6 bases from J; bases unmatched to any gene: 12. Per germline, CDR1 MNHEY and CDR2 SVGAGI. Written as DNA, the CDR3 is TGTGCCAGCAGTCAGGGGGGGGAGGTACGCCATGGCTACACCTTC. Translated: CASSQGGEVRHGYTF.

This clonotype was seen a handful of times. The chain employs TRBV5-1 and TRBJ1-2; a possible D gene is TRBD1 (5 bases). This CDR3 contains 14 residues. Per the germline V gene, CDR1 is SGHRS and CDR2 is YFSETQ. Trimming pared 4 bases from V and 4 bases from J, leaving 14 bases between. Here the CDR3 DNA reads TGCGCCAGCAGCCTAGGGACGGAACTCTATGGCTACACCTTC. It is translated as CASSLGTELYGYTF.

The V and J genes are TRBV29-1 and TRBJ1-2; D is unclear. The germline V gene has CDR1 SQVTM and CDR2 ANQGSEA. With 1 base removed from V and 4 bases from J, the gap between germline ends came to 13 bases. CDR3 size: 14 residues. In DNA, the CDR3 is TGCAGCGTTGAAGCCACCGGAAACCCCTATGGCTACACCTTC. Amino acid sequence: CSVEATGNPYGYTF.

This clonotype was recorded many times. The chain employs TRBV5-1 and TRBJ1-1; unclear D gene. Trimming pared 4 bases from V and 3 bases from J, leaving 10 bases between. This CDR3 is 13 amino acids long. Germline V gene sequence: CDR1 SGHRS, CDR2 YFSETQ. In DNA, the CDR3 is TGCGCCAGCAGCGCTATGACGGACACTGAAGCTTTCTTT. It is translated as CASSAMTDTEAFF.

This clonotype was picked up a small number of times. V and J are TRBV20-1 and TRBJ2-7, with 14 nucleotides matching TRBD2. V dropped 2 bases and J dropped 2; count of bases not matched to a gene: 5. Germline V gives CDR1 DFQATT, CDR2 SNEGSKA (reference sequence). The CDR3 runs 16 residues. CDR3 loop: CSARTGLAGAPYEQYF. CDR3 sequence (DNA): TGCAGTGCTAGAACGGGACTAGCGGGAGCCCCCTACGAGCAGTACTTC.

This clonotype was seen a handful of times. The V gene is TRBV9, the J gene TRBJ2-2; possibly TRBD1 for D (5 bases). The CDR3 totals 12 residues. Germline loops: CDR1 SGDLS, CDR2 YYNGEE. V was pared by 7 bases and J by 1 base, with 5 bases between. Here the CDR3 DNA reads TGTGCCAGCCAGGGGAACACCGGGGAGCTGTTTTTT. Its translation: CASQGNTGELFF.

This chain links TRBV12-3 or TRBV12-4 with TRBJ1-1; D unclear. The ends were cut back, 1 base at V and 6 bases at J, with 12 bases in the middle. This CDR3 is built from 14 residues. The CDR3: CASSLGFDRPEAFF. The DNA for the CDR3 is TGTGCCAGCAGTTTAGGGTTCGATCGCCCTGAAGCTTTCTTT.

This clonotype was observed a few times. V is TRBV11-2 and J is TRBJ1-1, with D uncertain. V gave up 5 bases and J gave up 8 bases, with 6 bases separating them. The CDR3 is made up of 10 amino acids. Germline V lookup: CDR1 SGHAT, CDR2 FQNNGV. CDR3 sequence: CASSNAEAFF. The DNA of the CDR3 is TGTGCCAGCAGCAACGCCGAAGCTTTCTTT.

There are a few counts of this clonotype. V is TRBV9 and J is TRBJ2-7; tentatively, D is TRBD2 (6 bases). Trimming took off 1 base at V and 7 bases at J, with 21 bases between the two ends. The CDR3 length is 16 residues. Germline loops: CDR1 SGDLS, CDR2 YYNGEE. In nucleotides, the CDR3 is TGTGCCAGCAGCGTAATGGGAACGGGAGTAGTGGAAGAGCAGTACTTC. It specifies CASSVMGTGVVEEQYF.

This clonotype has more than one count but fewer than ten. The chain employs TRBV7-2 and TRBJ1-3, with 8 positions matching TRBD1. Germline CDR1 and CDR2: SGHTA and FQGNSA. Unmatched junction bases numbered 10, after V lost 9 bases and J lost 0 bases. CDR3 length equals 16 residues. This CDR3 reads CARQGVLPNSGNTIYF. The CDR3 DNA reads TGTGCCAGACAGGGGGTCCTGCCCAACTCTGGAAACACCATATATTTT.

The chain uses TRBV12-3 or TRBV12-4 and TRBJ1-2; D remains ambiguous. The CDR3 sequence is 13 residues long. V gave up 2 bases and J gave up 3 bases, with 7 bases separating them. The CDR3 protein is CASSLRSHYGYTF. In DNA form, the CDR3 reads TGTGCCAGCAGTTTAAGGTCTCACTATGGCTACACCTTC.

This clonotype was counted a few times. The rearrangement uses TRBV12-3 or TRBV12-4 and TRBJ2-1; the match to TRBD2 covers 9 bases. There are 15 residues in the CDR3. Losses at the gene ends were 4 bases for V and 8 bases for J; bases not matched to a gene: 9. The chain's CDR3 is CASSSLAGAIDEQFF. The CDR3 nucleotides read TGTGCCAGCAGTTCTTTAGCGGGGGCTATCGATGAGCAGTTCTTC.

V usage is TRBV7-6 and J usage is TRBJ2-7; D perhaps matches TRBD2 (6 bases). The CDR3 spans 13 residues. The V end was cut by 2 bases, the J end by 5 bases, with 10 bases between. In germline, CDR1 is SGHVS, CDR2 FNYEAQ. CDR3 protein: CASSLSGPDEQYF. DNA for the CDR3: TGTGCCAGCAGCTTAAGCGGGCCCGACGAGCAGTACTTC.

The table lists this clonotype with many counts. V is TRBV7-6 and J is TRBJ2-3; possible D gene TRBD2, 7 bases. The CDR3 runs to 19 residues. Germline lookup yields CDR1 SGHVS and CDR2 FNYEAQ. Trimming pared 4 bases from V and 0 bases from J, leaving 23 bases between. CDR3 loop: CASSWGDTAGSTSTDTQYF. For the CDR3, the DNA is TGTGCCAGCAGCTGGGGGGACACAGCGGGAAGTACTAGCACAGATACGCAGTATTTT.